Here is one T cell receptor beta chain with its context. The sample belongs to a study of T-cell memory formation after mild COVID-19. Looking at the study overall: Clusters were largely donor specific.

CDR3 length: 18 residues. Trimming at V came to 6 bases and at J to 0 bases, leaving 11 bases not matched to a gene. Germline CDR1 and CDR2: KGHDR and SFDVKD. With constant-segment primers, 5'RACE yielded cDNA libraries of TCR alpha and TCR beta that carried sample barcodes and UMIs. From the 5' RACE reads, TCRdb called clonotypes with MiXCR, one entry per CDR3 protein. The sample holds fewer than 700,000 distinct CDR3 sequences; 15% to 20% are singletons and the top ten take 12%. The receptor comes from an adult woman who had mild COVID-19 (a few samples of this study predate the infection). Cell type and time point are not known. The specimen was PBMCs or a T cell subset sorted from them (not recorded which). The chain employs TRBV24-1 and TRBJ2-2; the match to TRBD1 covers 8 bases. CDR3 in DNA: TGTGCCACCAGTCGATATGACAGGGGATTCGCGAACACCGGGGAGCTGTTTTTT. Residues: CATSRYDRGFANTGELFF.